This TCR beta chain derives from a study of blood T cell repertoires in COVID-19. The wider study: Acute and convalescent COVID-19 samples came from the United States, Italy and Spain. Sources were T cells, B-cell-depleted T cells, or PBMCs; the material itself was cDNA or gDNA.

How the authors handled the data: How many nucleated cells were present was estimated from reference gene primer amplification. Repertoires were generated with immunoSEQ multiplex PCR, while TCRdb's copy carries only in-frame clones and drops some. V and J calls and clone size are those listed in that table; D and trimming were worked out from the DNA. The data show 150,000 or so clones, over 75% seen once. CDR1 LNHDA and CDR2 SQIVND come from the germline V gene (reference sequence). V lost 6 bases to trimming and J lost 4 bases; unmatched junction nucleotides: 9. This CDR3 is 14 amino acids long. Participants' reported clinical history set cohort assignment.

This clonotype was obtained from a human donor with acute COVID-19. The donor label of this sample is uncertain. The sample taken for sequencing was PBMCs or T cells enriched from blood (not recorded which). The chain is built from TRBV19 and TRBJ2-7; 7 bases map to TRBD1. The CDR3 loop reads CASSQGQLGYEQYF. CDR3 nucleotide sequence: TGTGCCAGTAGCCAGGGACAGCTAGGATACGAGCAGTACTTC.